There are a few counts of the clone carrying this TCR beta chain. No antigen is known for it. The data belong to a study of spatial heterogeneity in lung cancer. General observations from the study: Tumor TCRs that were ubiquitous and expanded showed up in blood more at resection than follow-up.

Individually, TCR cDNA molecules were each labelled with a unique molecular identifier. TCRdb re-analysed the 5' RACE reads in MiXCR, keeping a single row per CDR3 protein. There are about 120,000 distinct CDR3 sequences in the sample; 9.5% to 15% occur only once, and roughly 15% lies in the top ten. Germline lookup yields CDR1 SEHNR and CDR2 FQNEAQ (reference sequence). The ends lost 5 bases at V and 2 bases at J; junction bases unmatched: 4. The CDR3 sequence is 15 residues long. The time point here: blood at routine non-recurrence follow-up after resection. Unsorted whole RNA from tumor, nontumor lung or frozen PBMC underwent sequencing.

The sequence was obtained from a male donor with early-stage non-small cell lung cancer. The starting material was PBMCs, obtained at follow-up. This chain connects TRBV7-9 to TRBJ2-1, with TRBD2 matching over 9 bases. Here the CDR3 reads CASSKTSGAYNEQFF. CDR3 DNA: TGTGCCAGCAGCAAGACTAGCGGAGCCTACAATGAGCAGTTCTTC.